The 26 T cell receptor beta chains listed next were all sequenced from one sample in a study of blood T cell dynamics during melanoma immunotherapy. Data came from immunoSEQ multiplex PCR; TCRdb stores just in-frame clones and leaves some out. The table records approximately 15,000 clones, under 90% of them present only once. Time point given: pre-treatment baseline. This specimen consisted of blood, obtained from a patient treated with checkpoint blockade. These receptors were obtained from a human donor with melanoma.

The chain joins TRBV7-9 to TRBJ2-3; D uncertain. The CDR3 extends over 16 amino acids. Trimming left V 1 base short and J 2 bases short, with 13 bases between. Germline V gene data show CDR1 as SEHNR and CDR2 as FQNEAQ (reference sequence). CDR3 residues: CASSLVPDPYTDTQYF. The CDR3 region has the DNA TGTGCCAGCAGCTTAGTTCCCGACCCCTACACAGATACGCAGTATTTT.

In DNA, the CDR3 is TGCGCCAGCAGCGCAGCACAGGAGACCCAGTACTTC. Its protein is CASSAAQETQYF. This chain connects TRBV5-1 to TRBJ2-5; D remains ambiguous. Deletions cut 4 bases from V and 5 bases from J, with 9 bases between. Germline values: CDR1 SGHRS, CDR2 YFSETQ. CDR3 length equals 12 residues.

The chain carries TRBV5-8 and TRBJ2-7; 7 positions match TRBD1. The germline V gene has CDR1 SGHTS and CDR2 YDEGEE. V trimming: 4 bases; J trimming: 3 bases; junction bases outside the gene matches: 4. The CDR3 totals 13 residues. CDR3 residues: CASSRRDSYEQYF. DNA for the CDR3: TGTGCCAGCAGCCGCCGGGACAGCTACGAGCAGTACTTC.

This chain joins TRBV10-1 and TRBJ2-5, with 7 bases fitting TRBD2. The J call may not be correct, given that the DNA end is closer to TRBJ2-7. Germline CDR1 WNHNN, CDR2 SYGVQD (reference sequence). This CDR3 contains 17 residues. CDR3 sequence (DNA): TGCGCCAGCAGTGAGTCGAGTCCTGTGGGGGGGAGAGACGAGCAGTACTTC. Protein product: CASSESSPVGGRDEQYF.

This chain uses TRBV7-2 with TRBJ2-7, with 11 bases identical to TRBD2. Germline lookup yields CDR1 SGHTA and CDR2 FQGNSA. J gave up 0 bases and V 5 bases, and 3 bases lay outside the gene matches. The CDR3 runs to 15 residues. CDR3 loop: CASSTSGGSSYEQYF. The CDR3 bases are TGTGCCAGCAGCACTAGCGGGGGTAGCTCCTACGAGCAGTACTTC.

The DNA of the CDR3 is TGTGCCAGCAGTGGCAGGGAGGGTGAAAAACTGTTTTTT. The encoded protein is CASSGREGEKLFF. The chain links TRBV6-5 to TRBJ1-4, with D possibly being TRBD1 (5 bases). Germline V gene data show CDR1 as MNHEY and CDR2 as SVGAGI. The ends were cut back, 5 bases at V and 7 bases at J, with 11 bases in the middle. The CDR3 totals 13 residues.

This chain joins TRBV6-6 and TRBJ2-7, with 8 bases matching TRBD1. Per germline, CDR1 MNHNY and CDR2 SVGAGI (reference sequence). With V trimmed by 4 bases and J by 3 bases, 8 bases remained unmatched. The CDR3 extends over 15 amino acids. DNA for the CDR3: TGTGCCAGCAGTTCCCAGGGGGCCAGGGACTACGAGCAGTACTTC. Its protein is CASSSQGARDYEQYF.

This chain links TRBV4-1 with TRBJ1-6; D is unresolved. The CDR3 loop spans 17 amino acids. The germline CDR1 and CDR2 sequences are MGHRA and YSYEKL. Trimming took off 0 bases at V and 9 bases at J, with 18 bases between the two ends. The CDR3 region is CASSQDPPRQGGSPLHF. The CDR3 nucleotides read TGCGCCAGCAGCCAAGATCCCCCCAGACAAGGCGGTTCACCCCTCCACTTT.

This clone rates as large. The CDR3 here is CASSGQSYGYTF. CDR3 sequence (DNA): TGCGCCAGCAGCGGACAGAGCTATGGCTACACCTTC. This chain connects TRBV4-1 to TRBJ1-2, with a weak D call TRBD1 (6 bases). Germline lookup yields CDR1 MGHRA and CDR2 YSYEKL. The CDR3 is made up of 12 amino acids. V shed 5 bases and J shed 4 bases, with 8 bases lying between them.

The CDR3 is CASSSLGPASFF. The CDR3 region has the DNA TGTGCCAGCAGTTCACTTGGGCCAGCCTCTTTCTTT. The chain uses TRBV28 and TRBJ1-1, with no clear D. Germline values: CDR1 MDHEN, CDR2 SYDVKM. With 4 bases removed from V and 12 bases from J, the gap between germline ends came to 15 bases. This CDR3 comprises 12 residues.

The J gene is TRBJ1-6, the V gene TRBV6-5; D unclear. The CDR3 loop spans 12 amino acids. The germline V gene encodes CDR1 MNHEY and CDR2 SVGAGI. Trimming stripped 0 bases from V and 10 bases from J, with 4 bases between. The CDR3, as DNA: TGTGCCAGCAGTTACTCGGGGTCACCCCTCCACTTT. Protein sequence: CASSYSGSPLHF.

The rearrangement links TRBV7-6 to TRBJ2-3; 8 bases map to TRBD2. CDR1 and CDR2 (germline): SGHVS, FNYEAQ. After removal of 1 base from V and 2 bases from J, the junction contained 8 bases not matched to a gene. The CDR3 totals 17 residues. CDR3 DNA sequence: TGTGCCAGCAGCTTAGGGTTCGCGGGGGGCATCACAGATACGCAGTATTTT. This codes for CASSLGFAGGITDTQYF.

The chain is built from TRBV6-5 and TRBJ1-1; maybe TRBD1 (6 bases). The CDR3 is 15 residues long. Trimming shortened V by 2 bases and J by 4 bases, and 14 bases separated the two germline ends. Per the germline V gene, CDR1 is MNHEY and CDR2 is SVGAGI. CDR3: CASSYGGRRSTEAFF. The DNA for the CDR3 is TGTGCCAGCAGTTACGGGGGGCGGAGGAGCACTGAAGCTTTCTTT.

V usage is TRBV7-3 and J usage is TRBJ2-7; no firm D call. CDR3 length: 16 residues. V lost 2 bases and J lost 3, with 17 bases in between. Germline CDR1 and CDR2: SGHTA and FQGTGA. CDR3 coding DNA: TGTGCCAGCAGCTTAGTCGCCCAAAGTGTGTTCTACGAGCAGTACTTC. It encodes CASSLVAQSVFYEQYF.

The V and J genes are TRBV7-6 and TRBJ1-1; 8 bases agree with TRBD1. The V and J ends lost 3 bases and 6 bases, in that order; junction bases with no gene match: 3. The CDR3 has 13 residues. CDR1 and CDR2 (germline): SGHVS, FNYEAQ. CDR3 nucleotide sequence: TGTGCCAGCAGCTTCGGACAGGGTGCTGAAGCTTTCTTT. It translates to CASSFGQGAEAFF. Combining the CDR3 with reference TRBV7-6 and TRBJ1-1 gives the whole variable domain GAGVSQSPRYKVTKRGQDVALRCDPISGHVSLYWYRQALGQGPEFLTYFNYEAQQDKSGLPNDRFSAERPEGSISTLTIQRTEQRDSAMYRCASSFGQGAEAFFGQGTRLTVV.

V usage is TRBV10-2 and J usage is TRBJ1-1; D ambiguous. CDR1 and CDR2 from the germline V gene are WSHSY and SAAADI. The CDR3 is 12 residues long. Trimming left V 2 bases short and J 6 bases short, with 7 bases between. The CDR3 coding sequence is TGCGCCAGCAGTGAGAATTGGGCTGAAGCTTTCTTT. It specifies CASSENWAEAFF.

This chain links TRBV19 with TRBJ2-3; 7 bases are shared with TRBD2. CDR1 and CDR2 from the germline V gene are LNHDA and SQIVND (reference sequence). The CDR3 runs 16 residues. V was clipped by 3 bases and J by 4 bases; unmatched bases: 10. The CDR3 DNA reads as TGTGCCAGTAGTATGGGTGGGACTATGGGGGCAGATACGCAGTATTTT. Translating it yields CASSMGGTMGADTQYF.

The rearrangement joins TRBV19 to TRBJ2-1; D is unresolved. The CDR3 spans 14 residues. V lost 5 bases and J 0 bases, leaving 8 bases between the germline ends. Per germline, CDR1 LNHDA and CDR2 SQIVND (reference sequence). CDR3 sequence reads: CASSHQNSYNEQFF. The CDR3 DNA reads TGTGCCAGTAGTCACCAAAACTCCTACAATGAGCAGTTCTTC.

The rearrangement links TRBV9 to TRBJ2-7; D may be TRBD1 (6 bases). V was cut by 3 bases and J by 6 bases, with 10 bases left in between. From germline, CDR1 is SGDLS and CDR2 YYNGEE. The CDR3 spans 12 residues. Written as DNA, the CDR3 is TGTGCCAGCAGCGCACTAGGGGGCGAGCAGTACTTC. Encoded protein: CASSALGGEQYF.

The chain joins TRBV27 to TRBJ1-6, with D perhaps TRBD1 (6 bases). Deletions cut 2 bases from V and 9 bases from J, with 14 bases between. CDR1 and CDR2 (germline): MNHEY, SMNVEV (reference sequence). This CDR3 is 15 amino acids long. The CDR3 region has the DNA TGTGCCAGCAGTTTAGGAAGGGGGGATACTTCACCCCTCCACTTT. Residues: CASSLGRGDTSPLHF.

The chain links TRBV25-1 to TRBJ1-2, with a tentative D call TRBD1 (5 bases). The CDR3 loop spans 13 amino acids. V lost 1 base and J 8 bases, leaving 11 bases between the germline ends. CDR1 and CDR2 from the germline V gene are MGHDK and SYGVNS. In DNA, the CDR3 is TGTGCCAGCAGTGAATTTGACAGCAGGGGCTACACCTTC. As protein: CASSEFDSRGYTF.

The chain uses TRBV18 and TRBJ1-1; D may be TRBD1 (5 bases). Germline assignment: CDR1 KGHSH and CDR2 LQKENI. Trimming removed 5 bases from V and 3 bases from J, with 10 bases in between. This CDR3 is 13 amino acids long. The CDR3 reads CASSVDSYTEAFF. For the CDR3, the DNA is TGTGCCAGCTCAGTTGACAGCTACACTGAAGCTTTCTTT.

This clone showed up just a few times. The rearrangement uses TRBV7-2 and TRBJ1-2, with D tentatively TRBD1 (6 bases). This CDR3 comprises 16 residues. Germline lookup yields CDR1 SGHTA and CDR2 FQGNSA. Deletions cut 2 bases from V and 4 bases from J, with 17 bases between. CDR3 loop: CASSLSRDTVVYGYTF. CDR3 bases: TGTGCCAGCAGCTTAAGCCGGGACACTGTCGTCTATGGCTACACCTTC.

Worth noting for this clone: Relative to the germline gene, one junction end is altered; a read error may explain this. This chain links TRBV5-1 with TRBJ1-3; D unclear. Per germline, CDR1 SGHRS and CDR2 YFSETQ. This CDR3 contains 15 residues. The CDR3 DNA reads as TGCGCCAGCACCTTGGGAGCTATCTCTGGAAACACCATATATTTT. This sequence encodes CASTLGAISGNTIYF. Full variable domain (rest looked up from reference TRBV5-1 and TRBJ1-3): KAGVTQTPRYLIKTRGQQVTLSCSPISGHRSVSWYQQTPGQGLQFLFEYFSETQRNKGNFPGRFSGRQFSNSRSEMNVSTLELGDSALYLCASTLGAISGNTIYFGEGSWLTVV.

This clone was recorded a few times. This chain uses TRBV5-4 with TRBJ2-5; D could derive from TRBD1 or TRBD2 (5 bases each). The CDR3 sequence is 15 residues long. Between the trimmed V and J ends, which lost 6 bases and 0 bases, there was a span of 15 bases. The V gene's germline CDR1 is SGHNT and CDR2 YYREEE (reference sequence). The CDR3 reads CASTQRGEYQETQYF. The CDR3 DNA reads TGTGCCAGCACCCAACGAGGGGAATACCAAGAGACCCAGTACTTC.

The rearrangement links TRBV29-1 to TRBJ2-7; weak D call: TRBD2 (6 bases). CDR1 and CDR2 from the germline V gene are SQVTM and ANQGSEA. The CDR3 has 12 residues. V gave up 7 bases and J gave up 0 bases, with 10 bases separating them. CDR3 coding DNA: TGCAGCGCTGGGGGGACCTCCTACGAGCAGTACTTC. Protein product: CSAGGTSYEQYF.